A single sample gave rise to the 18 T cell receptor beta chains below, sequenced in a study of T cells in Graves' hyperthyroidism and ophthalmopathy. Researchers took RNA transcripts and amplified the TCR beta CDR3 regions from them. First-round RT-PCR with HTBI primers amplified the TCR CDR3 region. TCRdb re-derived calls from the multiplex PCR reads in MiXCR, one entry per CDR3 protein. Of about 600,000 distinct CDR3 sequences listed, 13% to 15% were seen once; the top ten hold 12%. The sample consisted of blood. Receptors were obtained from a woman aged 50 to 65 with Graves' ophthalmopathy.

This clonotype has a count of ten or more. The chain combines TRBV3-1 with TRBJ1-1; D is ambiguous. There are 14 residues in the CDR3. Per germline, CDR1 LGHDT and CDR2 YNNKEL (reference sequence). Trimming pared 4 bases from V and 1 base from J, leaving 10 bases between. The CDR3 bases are TGTGCCAGCAGCCCTGCGGTGGGGAACACTGAAGCTTTCTTT. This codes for CASSPAVGNTEAFF.

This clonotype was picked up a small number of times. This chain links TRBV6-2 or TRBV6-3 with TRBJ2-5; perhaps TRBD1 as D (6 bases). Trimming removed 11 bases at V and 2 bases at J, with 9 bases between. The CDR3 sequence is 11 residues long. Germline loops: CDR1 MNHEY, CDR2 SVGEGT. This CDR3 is CAGGQQETQYF. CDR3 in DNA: TGTGCCGGCGGACAGCAAGAGACCCAGTACTTC.

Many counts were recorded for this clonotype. Here the CDR3 reads CASSSGQTLVAFF. As DNA, the CDR3 is TGCGCCAGCAGCTCTGGACAGACGCTGGTAGCTTTCTTT. The V gene is TRBV5-1, the J gene TRBJ1-1; tentative D call: TRBD1 (6 bases). The CDR3 spans 13 residues. Germline lookup yields CDR1 SGHRS and CDR2 YFSETQ. V gave up 3 bases and J gave up 10 bases, with 16 bases separating them.

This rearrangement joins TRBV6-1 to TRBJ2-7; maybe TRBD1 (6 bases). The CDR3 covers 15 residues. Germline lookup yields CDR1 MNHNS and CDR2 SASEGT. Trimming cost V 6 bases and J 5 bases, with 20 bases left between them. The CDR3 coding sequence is TGTGCCAGCAGGCAGATTGGACAGTTCAGGGACGAGCAGTACTTC. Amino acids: CASRQIGQFRDEQYF.

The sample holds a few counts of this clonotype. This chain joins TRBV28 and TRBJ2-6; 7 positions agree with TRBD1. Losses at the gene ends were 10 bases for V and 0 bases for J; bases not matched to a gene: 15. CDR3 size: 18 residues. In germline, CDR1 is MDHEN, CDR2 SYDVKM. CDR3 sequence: CANPEPDRESSGANVLTF. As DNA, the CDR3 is TGTGCCAACCCGGAACCCGACAGGGAAAGCTCTGGGGCCAACGTCCTGACTTTC.

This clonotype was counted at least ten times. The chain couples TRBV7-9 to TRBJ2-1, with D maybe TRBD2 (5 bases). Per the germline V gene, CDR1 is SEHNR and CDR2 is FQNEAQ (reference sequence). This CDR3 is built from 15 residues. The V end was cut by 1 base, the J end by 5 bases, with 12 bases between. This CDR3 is CASSLERKLNNEQFF. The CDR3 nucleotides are TGTGCCAGCAGCTTAGAGCGGAAGTTGAACAATGAGCAGTTCTTC. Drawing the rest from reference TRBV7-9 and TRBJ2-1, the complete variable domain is DTGVSQNPRHKITKRGQNVTFRCDPISEHNRLYWYRQTLGQGPEFLTYFQNEAQLEKSRLLSDRFSAERPKGSFSTLEIQRTEQGDSAMYLCASSLERKLNNEQFFGPGTRLTVL.

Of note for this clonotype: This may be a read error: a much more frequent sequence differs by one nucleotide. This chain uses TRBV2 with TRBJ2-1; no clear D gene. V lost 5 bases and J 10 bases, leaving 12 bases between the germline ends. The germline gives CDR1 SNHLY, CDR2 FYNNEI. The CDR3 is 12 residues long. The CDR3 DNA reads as TGTGCCAGCAGTAAGTTGGTGTTAGAGCAGTTCTTC. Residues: CASSKLVLEQFF. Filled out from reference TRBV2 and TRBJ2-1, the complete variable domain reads EPEVTQTPSHQVTQMGQEVILRCVPISNHLYFYWYRQILGQKVEFLVSFYNNEISEKSEIFDDQFSVERPDGSNFTLKIRSTKLEDSAMYFCASSKLVLEQFFGPGTRLTVL.

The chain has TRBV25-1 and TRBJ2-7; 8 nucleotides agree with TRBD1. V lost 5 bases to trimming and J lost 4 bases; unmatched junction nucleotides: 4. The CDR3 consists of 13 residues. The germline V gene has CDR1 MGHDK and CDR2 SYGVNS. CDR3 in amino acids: CASSPGQVYEQYF. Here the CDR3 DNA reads TGTGCCAGCAGTCCGGGACAGGTATACGAGCAGTACTTC.

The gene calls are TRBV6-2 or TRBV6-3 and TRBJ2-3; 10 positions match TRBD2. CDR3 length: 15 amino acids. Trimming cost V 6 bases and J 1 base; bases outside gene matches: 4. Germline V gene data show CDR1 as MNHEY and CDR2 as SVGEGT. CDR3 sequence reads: CASRAGTSGTDTQYF. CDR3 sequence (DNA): TGTGCCAGCAGGGCCGGGACTAGCGGCACAGATACGCAGTATTTT.

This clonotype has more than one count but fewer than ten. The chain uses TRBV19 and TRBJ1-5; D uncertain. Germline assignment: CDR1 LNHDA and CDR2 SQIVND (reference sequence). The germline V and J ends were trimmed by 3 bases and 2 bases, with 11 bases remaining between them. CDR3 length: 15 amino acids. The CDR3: CASSIRGPGNQPQHF. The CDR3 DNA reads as TGTGCCAGTAGTATTAGAGGGCCGGGCAATCAGCCCCAGCATTTT.

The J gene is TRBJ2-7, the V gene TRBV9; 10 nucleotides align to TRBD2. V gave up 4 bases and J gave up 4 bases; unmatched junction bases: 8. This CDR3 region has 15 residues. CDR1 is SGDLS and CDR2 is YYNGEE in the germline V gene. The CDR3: CASSTGTSDLYEQYF. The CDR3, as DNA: TGTGCCAGCAGCACCGGGACTAGCGATTTGTACGAGCAGTACTTC.

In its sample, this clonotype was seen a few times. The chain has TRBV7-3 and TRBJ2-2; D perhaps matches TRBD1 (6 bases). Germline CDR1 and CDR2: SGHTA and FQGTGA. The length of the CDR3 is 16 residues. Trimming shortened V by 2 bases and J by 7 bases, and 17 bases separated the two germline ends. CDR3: CASSLGWTAGGGELFF. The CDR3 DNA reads TGTGCCAGCAGCTTAGGCTGGACAGCTGGAGGCGGGGAGCTGTTTTTT.

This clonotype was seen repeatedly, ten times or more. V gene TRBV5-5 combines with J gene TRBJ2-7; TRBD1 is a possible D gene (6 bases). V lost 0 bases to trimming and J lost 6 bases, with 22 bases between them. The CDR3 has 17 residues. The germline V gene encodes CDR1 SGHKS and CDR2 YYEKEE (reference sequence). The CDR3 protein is CASSLVGSGTPTSEQYF. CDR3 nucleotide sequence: TGTGCCAGCAGCTTGGTCGGGTCCGGGACACCGACGTCCGAGCAGTACTTC.

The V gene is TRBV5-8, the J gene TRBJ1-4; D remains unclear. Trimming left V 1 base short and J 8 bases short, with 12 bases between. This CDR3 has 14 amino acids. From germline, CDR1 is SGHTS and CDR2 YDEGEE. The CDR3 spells CASSLMTNPEKLFF. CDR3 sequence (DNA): TGTGCCAGCAGCTTGATGACCAACCCAGAAAAACTGTTTTTT.

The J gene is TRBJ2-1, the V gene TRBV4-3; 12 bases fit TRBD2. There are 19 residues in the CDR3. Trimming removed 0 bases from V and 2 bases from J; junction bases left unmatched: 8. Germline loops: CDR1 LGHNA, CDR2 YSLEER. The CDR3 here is CASSQDTTSGSRPYNEQFF. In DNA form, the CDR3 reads TGCGCCAGCAGCCAAGATACGACTAGCGGGAGTAGGCCCTACAATGAGCAGTTCTTC.

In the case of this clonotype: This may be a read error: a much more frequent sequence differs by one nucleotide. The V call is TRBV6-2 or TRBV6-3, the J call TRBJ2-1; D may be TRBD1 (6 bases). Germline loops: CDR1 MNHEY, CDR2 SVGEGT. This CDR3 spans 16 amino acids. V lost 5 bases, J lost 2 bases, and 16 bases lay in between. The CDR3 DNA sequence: TGTGCCAGCAGTGACTACAGGGTAGACCCCTACAATGAGCAGTTCTTC. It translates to CASSDYRVDPYNEQFF.

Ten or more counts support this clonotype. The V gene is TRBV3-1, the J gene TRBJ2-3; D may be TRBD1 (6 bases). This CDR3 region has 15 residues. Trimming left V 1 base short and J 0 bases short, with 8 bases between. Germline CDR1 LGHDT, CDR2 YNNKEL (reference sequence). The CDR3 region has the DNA TGTGCCAGCAGCCAAGTGGGACACAGCACAGATACGCAGTATTTT. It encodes CASSQVGHSTDTQYF.

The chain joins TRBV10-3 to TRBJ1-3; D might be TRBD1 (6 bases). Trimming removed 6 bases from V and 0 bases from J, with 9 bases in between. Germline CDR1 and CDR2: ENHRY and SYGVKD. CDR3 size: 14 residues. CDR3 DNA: TGTGCCATCAGAACAGGGTCCTCTGGAAACACCATATATTTT. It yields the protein CAIRTGSSGNTIYF.